The clone carrying this T cell receptor (beta chain) has a count of ten or more. The antigen is unknown. The data were obtained in a study of T cell repertoires in cytomegalovirus infection. Study-wide context: Matching HLA type, along with CMV infection, was indicated by public TCR beta signatures. General study results and limits: Totalled public TCR beta family frequency picked out people who carried CMV plus the relevant HLA. CMV-specific TCR beta clonotypes restricted by HLA-C were the ones dominating the ex vivo response.

Looked up from germline, CDR1 is SGDLS and CDR2 is YYNGEE. V shed 5 bases, J shed 2 bases, and the junction held 1 base outside the gene matches. The CDR3 has 14 residues. Via MiXCR, TCRdb re-called the reads, giving one row per CDR3 protein. The sample has a few hundred thousand distinct CDR3 sequences, roughly 15% seen once. The source of this sequence is a human donor in good health (CMV status not recorded). Some clones in this sample may be carry-over from other donors' samples. Input material: PBMCs. The chain links TRBV9 to TRBJ2-2, with 9 bases that match TRBD1. Here the CDR3 reads CASRGQGNTGELFF. The CDR3, as DNA: TGTGCCAGCAGGGGACAGGGTAACACCGGGGAGCTGTTTTTT.